This T cell receptor (beta chain) came from a study of early T cells in non-severe SARS-CoV-2 infection. The CDR3 is 19 amino acids. Trimming cost V 6 bases and J 4 bases, with 30 bases left between them. Individual cDNA molecules were tagged with unique molecular identifiers. MiXCR, applied by TCRdb to the 5' RACE reads, yields one record per CDR3 protein. The sample consists of tens of thousands of distinct CDR3 sequences, approximately 15% of them appearing once. The chain combines TRBV12-3 or TRBV12-4 with TRBJ1-2; possible D gene TRBD1, 6 bases. Sequences were derived from whole blood, sampled at baseline. The clonotype comes from an adult who was a healthcare worker with PCR-confirmed SARS-CoV-2 infection or an uninfected control (not recorded which). The CDR3 region is CASRNGGSTPSRDFYGYTF. In DNA form, the CDR3 reads TGTGCCAGCAGGAATGGGGGCTCAACACCATCAAGGGACTTCTATGGCTACACCTTC.